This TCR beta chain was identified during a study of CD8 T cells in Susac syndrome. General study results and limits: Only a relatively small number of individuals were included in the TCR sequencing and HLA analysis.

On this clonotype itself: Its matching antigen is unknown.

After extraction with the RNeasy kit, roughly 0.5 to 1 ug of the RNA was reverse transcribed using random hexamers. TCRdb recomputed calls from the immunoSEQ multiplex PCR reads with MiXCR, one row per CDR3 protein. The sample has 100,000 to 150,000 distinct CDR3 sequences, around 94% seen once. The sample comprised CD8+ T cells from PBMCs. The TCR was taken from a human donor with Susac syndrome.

The CDR3, as DNA: TGTGCCAGCAGTTACTCAGGGCAGGGAGAGACCCAGTACTTC. As protein: CASSYSGQGETQYF. V gene TRBV6-5 combines with J gene TRBJ2-5, with a tentative D call TRBD1 (5 bases). Germline values: CDR1 MNHEY, CDR2 SVGAGI. The V and J ends lost 0 bases and 4 bases respectively, with 9 bases between them. The CDR3 extends over 14 amino acids.